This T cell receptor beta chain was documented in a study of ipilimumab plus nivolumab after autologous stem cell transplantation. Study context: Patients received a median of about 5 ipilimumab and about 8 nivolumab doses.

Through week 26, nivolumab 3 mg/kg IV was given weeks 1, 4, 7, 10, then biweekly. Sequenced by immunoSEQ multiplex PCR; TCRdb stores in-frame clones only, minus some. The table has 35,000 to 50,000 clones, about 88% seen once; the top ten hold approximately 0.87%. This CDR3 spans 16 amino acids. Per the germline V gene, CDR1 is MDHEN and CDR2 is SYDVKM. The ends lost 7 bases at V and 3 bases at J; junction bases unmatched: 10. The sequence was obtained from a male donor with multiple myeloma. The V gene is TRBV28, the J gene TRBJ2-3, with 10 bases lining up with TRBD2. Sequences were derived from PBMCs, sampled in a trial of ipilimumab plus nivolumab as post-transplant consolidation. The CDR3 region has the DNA TGTGCCAGCACCACTCCACTAGCGGGATCTACAGATACGCAGTATTTT. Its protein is CASTTPLAGSTDTQYF.